The TCR beta chain described here comes from a study of T cell changes during pregnancy in multiple sclerosis. With V trimmed by 4 bases and J by 1 base, 3 bases remained unmatched. This CDR3 has 16 amino acids. Germline CDR1 MNHNS, CDR2 SASEGT. Using immunoSEQ multiplex PCR, the repertoire was profiled, and TCRdb retains in-frame clones only, with some absent. The sample carries roughly 34,000 clones, approximately 91% recorded once. This clone was counted a few times. Sample: peripheral blood, taken in the second trimester of pregnancy. The receptor comes from a female donor in good health, enrolled as a control in a pregnancy study. This chain joins TRBV6-1 and TRBJ2-5; 13 nucleotides align to TRBD2. This CDR3 is CASSGGLAGFQETQYF. CDR3 bases: TGTGCCAGCAGTGGGGGACTAGCGGGGTTCCAAGAGACCCAGTACTTC.